These 22 T cell receptor beta chains came from one sample sequenced in a study of read filtering for tumor transcriptome and immune sequencing. From approximately 400 ng of RNA, a library with molecular barcoded alpha/delta and beta/gamma adaptors was made. TCRdb redid the calling of the reads with MiXCR, one entry per CDR3 protein. The data show 20,000 to 25,000 distinct CDR3 sequences, roughly an eighth seen once. Material for sequencing was a population of CD138-negative cells sorted from bone marrow. These receptors were taken from a donor at least 40 years old with multiple myeloma.

Notes on this clonotype: One end of the junction fails to match germline, which may point to a read error. V is TRBV5-4 and J is TRBJ2-3; tentatively, D is TRBD2 (5 bases). This CDR3 is built from 14 residues. CDR1 is SGHNT and CDR2 is YYREEE in the germline V gene (reference sequence). The CDR3: CASTLRSGTDTQCF. CDR3 DNA: TGTGCCAGCACCCTGAGGAGCGGCACAGATACGCAGTGTTTT.

V and J are TRBV10-2 and TRBJ2-1, with 10 bases fitting TRBD2. The junction had 8 bases not matched to a gene; V was cut back by 4 bases and J by 8 bases. This CDR3 spans 15 amino acids. From germline, CDR1 is WSHSY and CDR2 SAAADI. CDR3 coding DNA: TGCGCCAGCAGTGCCGGACTAGCGGAGATCTATGAGCAGTTCTTC. Amino acid sequence: CASSAGLAEIYEQFF.

This clonotype has a count of ten or more. V is TRBV20-1 and J is TRBJ2-1; D remains ambiguous. V gave up 2 bases and J gave up 6 bases, with 11 bases separating them. CDR1 and CDR2 (germline): DFQATT, SNEGSKA (reference sequence). The CDR3 has 13 amino acids. The CDR3 loop is CSARRPGVNEQFF. In nucleotides, the CDR3 is TGCAGTGCTAGACGGCCTGGGGTCAATGAGCAGTTCTTC.

This clonotype was recorded many times. The V gene is TRBV19, the J gene TRBJ2-1, with D hard to call. CDR3 length: 15 amino acids. V lost 6 bases and J lost 0, with 12 bases in between. Germline CDR1 reads LNHDA; CDR2 reads SQIVND (reference sequence). CDR3: CASRERWSSYNEQFF. The CDR3 nucleotides are TGTGCCAGTAGGGAGAGGTGGAGCTCCTACAATGAGCAGTTCTTC.

In this sample, this clonotype turned up many times. The chain combines TRBV6-2 or TRBV6-3 with TRBJ2-7, with D uncertain. Germline loops: CDR1 MNHEY, CDR2 SVGEGT. V lost 0 bases and J lost 1, with 10 bases in between. The CDR3 spans 15 residues. The CDR3 protein is CASSYSIGLSYEQYF. CDR3 sequence (DNA): TGTGCCAGCAGTTACTCGATTGGGTTGTCCTACGAGCAGTACTTC.

This clonotype was counted ten times or more. V and J are TRBV3-1 and TRBJ2-3, with D maybe TRBD2 (5 bases). Per germline, CDR1 LGHDT and CDR2 YNNKEL (reference sequence). The CDR3 contains 13 residues. The germline V and J ends were trimmed by 4 bases and 6 bases, with 11 bases remaining between them. The CDR3 coding sequence is TGTGCCAGCAGCCTCCAGGAGCGGGATACGCAGTATTTT. Translation gives CASSLQERDTQYF.

In this sample, this clonotype turned up many times. The rearrangement links TRBV20-1 to TRBJ1-1; no definite D call. Looked up from germline, CDR1 is DFQATT and CDR2 is SNEGSKA (reference sequence). Trimming removed 7 bases at V and 8 bases at J, with 14 bases between. The length of the CDR3 is 11 residues. CDR3 bases: TGCAGTGTAGAAGGGCCAAGGGAAGCTTTCTTT. The encoded protein is CSVEGPREAFF.

A note on this clonotype: Germline and junction disagree at one end, which may indicate a read error. The chain joins TRBV29-1 to TRBJ2-2, with D maybe TRBD2 (6 bases). There are 15 residues in the CDR3. Germline V gene lookup returns CDR1 SQVTM and CDR2 ANQGSEA. The DNA of the CDR3 is TGCAGCGTTGAGGCGGGGACTTTGAACACCAGGGAGCTGCTTTTT. Residues: CSVEAGTLNTRELLF.

This clonotype was observed at least ten times. The chain has TRBV6-2 or TRBV6-3 and TRBJ1-5; D remains unclear. Trimming shortened V by 5 bases and J by 0 bases, and 8 bases separated the two germline ends. The CDR3 runs 14 residues. In germline, CDR1 is MNHEY, CDR2 SVGEGT. The CDR3, as DNA: TGTGCCAGCAGTGGCTCATATAGCAATCAGCCCCAGCATTTT. Translating gives CASSGSYSNQPQHF.

The rearrangement links TRBV28 to TRBJ2-1; D uncertain. V lost 6 bases to trimming and J lost 4 bases, with 19 bases between them. Germline assignment: CDR1 MDHEN and CDR2 SYDVKM. The CDR3 has 16 residues. CDR3: CASSLLVGLVYNEQFF. In nucleotides, the CDR3 is TGTGCCAGCAGCCTATTAGTTGGGCTAGTTTACAATGAGCAGTTCTTC.

This clonotype has ten or more counts. The chain recombines TRBV27 with TRBJ2-3; D gene uncertain. Trimming took 6 bases from V and 4 from J, leaving 14 bases between them. Germline CDR1 and CDR2: MNHEY and SMNVEV (reference sequence). The CDR3 consists of 14 residues. Here the CDR3 DNA reads TGTGCCAGCAGCCTGACGTGGATCGCAGATACGCAGTATTTT. Its translation is CASSLTWIADTQYF.

In this sample, this clonotype turned up many times. The chain combines TRBV29-1 with TRBJ2-2; possibly TRBD1 for D (6 bases). The V gene's germline CDR1 is SQVTM and CDR2 ANQGSEA. Trimming took off 6 bases at V and 3 bases at J, with 14 bases between the two ends. The CDR3 has 14 residues. The CDR3 protein is CSVREGGDTGELFF. The CDR3 DNA follows: TGCAGCGTCCGCGAAGGGGGAGACACCGGGGAGCTGTTTTTT.

This clonotype was counted many times. The CDR3 DNA is TGTGCCAGTAGTGCCCGCCGGGACAGGGACAATCAGCCCCAGCATTTT. It yields the protein CASSARRDRDNQPQHF. The chain joins TRBV19 to TRBJ1-5; TRBD1 agrees at 9 bases. Trimming took 5 bases from V and 3 from J; bases not matched to a gene: 8. CDR3 size: 16 residues. The germline CDR1 and CDR2 sequences are LNHDA and SQIVND (reference sequence).

This clonotype was found many times. V is TRBV7-9 and J is TRBJ2-1; 7 nucleotides agree with TRBD1. The ends lost 0 bases at V and 7 bases at J; junction bases unmatched: 9. Germline values: CDR1 SEHNR, CDR2 FQNEAQ (reference sequence). The CDR3 sequence is 16 residues long. The CDR3 loop is CASSLARQGVINEQFF. The CDR3 DNA reads as TGTGCCAGCAGCTTAGCTCGACAGGGTGTAATAAATGAGCAGTTCTTC.

This chain joins TRBV6-5 and TRBJ2-2, with no clear D. This CDR3 comprises 14 residues. CDR1 and CDR2 from the germline V gene are MNHEY and SVGAGI. V was shortened by 7 bases and J by 1 base, with 10 bases between the two germline ends. CDR3 DNA sequence: TGTGCCAGCAAAGTTGACGGGAACACCGGGGAGCTGTTTTTT. Translation gives CASKVDGNTGELFF.

This clonotype was found many times. The chain carries TRBV14 and TRBJ2-3; unclear D gene. Per the germline V gene, CDR1 is SGHDN and CDR2 is FVKESK. CDR3 length: 11 residues. V lost 1 base and J 8 bases, leaving 4 bases between the germline ends. In DNA form, the CDR3 reads TGTGCCAGCAGCCAAGTGGGTACGCAGTATTTT. It codes for CASSQVGTQYF.

This clonotype was seen repeatedly, ten times or more. J is TRBJ2-1 and V is TRBV27; D ambiguous. This CDR3 contains 14 residues. Germline lookup yields CDR1 MNHEY and CDR2 SMNVEV (reference sequence). V was cut by 3 bases and J by 3 bases, with 9 bases left in between. The CDR3 nucleotides read TGTGCCAGCAGTTTCTCTTACAGCTACAATGAGCAGTTCTTC. Its translation: CASSFSYSYNEQFF.

This chain uses TRBV18 with TRBJ2-1; 7 nucleotides line up with TRBD2. The V segment lost 0 bases and the J segment 9 bases; nucleotides outside the gene matches: 5. This CDR3 region has 14 residues. CDR1 is KGHSH, CDR2 LQKENI, per germline. CDR3 sequence (DNA): TGTGCCAGCTCACCACCGGGGGAGGGCAGTGAGCAGTTCTTC. Translated: CASSPPGEGSEQFF.

This clonotype was counted at least ten times. The chain employs TRBV19 and TRBJ2-1; perhaps TRBD2 as D (6 bases). The V and J ends lost 1 base and 6 bases respectively, with 13 bases between them. Germline CDR1 reads LNHDA; CDR2 reads SQIVND (reference sequence). The CDR3 has 15 amino acids. CDR3 coding DNA: TGTGCCAGTAGTATAGGGGCTAGCGAGTTCAATGAGCAGTTCTTC. Its protein product is CASSIGASEFNEQFF.

A note on this clonotype: A read error may produce the germline difference seen at one junction end. The DNA for the CDR3 is TGCGCCAGCAATCTTAGCGGGAATTACAATGAGCAGTTCTTC. Amino acid sequence: CASNLSGNYNEQFF. V usage is TRBV28 and J usage is TRBJ2-1; TRBD2 agrees at 8 bases. This CDR3 has 14 amino acids. Germline V CDR1 and CDR2: MDHEN, SYDVKM.

This clonotype was picked up many times. The rearrangement joins TRBV5-4 to TRBJ2-7; weak D call: TRBD2 (6 bases). The CDR3 length is 12 residues. V gave up 2 bases and J gave up 6 bases, with 9 bases separating them. Per germline, CDR1 SGHNT and CDR2 YYREEE (reference sequence). CDR3 sequence reads: CASSFGGVEQYF. The DNA for the CDR3 is TGTGCCAGCAGCTTCGGGGGAGTCGAGCAGTACTTC.

The chain combines TRBV5-5 with TRBJ2-1; D may be TRBD1 or TRBD2 (6 bases each). Germline lookup yields CDR1 SGHKS and CDR2 YYEKEE (reference sequence). This CDR3 comprises 12 residues. V was cut by 4 bases and J by 9 bases, with 11 bases left in between. The CDR3 sequence: CASSPRGREQFF. In DNA, the CDR3 is TGTGCCAGCAGCCCCCGGGGGCGTGAGCAGTTCTTC. Combining the CDR3 with reference TRBV5-5 and TRBJ2-1 gives the whole variable domain DAGVTQSPTHLIKTRGQQVTLRCSPISGHKSVSWYQQVLGQGPQFIFQYYEKEERGRGNFPDRFSARQFPNYSSELNVNALLLGDSALYLCASSPRGREQFFGPGTRLTVL.